The entry below describes one T cell receptor (beta chain). Antigen: not known. These data are taken from a study of shared clonotypes between healthy human individuals. Study details: A donor's plate count was three for CD4 naive and three for CD4 memory; CD8 naive had two and CD8 memory one. Study-level points and caveats: Rarefaction revealed incomplete sorted-subset sequencing despite large depth.

CDR1 is MNHEY and CDR2 is SVGAGI in the germline V gene. V lost 6 bases and J 5 bases, leaving 11 bases between the germline ends. The CDR3 contains 12 residues. Using approximately 200 ng DNA, roughly 33,000 T cell genomes, the sorted-subset replicate PCRs were run. Profiled with immunoSEQ multiplex PCR; TCRdb holds only in-frame clones, not every one. The table includes roughly 2 million clones, over 85% detected once. Sequenced material: naive CD4+ T cells sorted from blood. The subset denotes: CD45RA+ positively selected. V is TRBV6-5 and J is TRBJ2-7, with TRBD2 as a possible D gene (5 bases). The sequence was obtained from a man aged 18 to 29 in good health. The CDR3 protein is CASSRPGNEQYF. CDR3 DNA: TGTGCCAGCAGCCGACCGGGGAACGAGCAGTACTTC.